The clone carrying this T cell receptor beta chain was seen once. Antigen specificity is unknown. These data originate in a study of T cell responses to AZD1222 COVID-19 vaccine. The wider study: The analysis combined second doses at about 4 or about 12 weeks. Study-level findings and limits: The breadth and depth of Spike-specific TCRs increased once two AZD1222 doses had been given.

Some clones are missing from TCRdb's copy, which holds only in-frame ones; the method was immunoSEQ multiplex PCR. The sample has around 160,000 clones; about 88% are singletons. The V gene lost 6 bases and the J gene lost 0 bases, with 8 bases spanning the gap. The CDR3 contains 13 residues. The germline V gene has CDR1 MNHEY and CDR2 SVGAGI. This receptor was taken from an adult in good health. The genes are TRBV6-5 and TRBJ1-2; D uncertain. Source: peripheral blood, taken on day 0 of AZD1222 vaccination. CDR3 amino acids: CASRRDPNYGYTF. For the CDR3, the DNA is TGTGCCAGCAGGCGCGACCCTAACTATGGCTACACCTTC.